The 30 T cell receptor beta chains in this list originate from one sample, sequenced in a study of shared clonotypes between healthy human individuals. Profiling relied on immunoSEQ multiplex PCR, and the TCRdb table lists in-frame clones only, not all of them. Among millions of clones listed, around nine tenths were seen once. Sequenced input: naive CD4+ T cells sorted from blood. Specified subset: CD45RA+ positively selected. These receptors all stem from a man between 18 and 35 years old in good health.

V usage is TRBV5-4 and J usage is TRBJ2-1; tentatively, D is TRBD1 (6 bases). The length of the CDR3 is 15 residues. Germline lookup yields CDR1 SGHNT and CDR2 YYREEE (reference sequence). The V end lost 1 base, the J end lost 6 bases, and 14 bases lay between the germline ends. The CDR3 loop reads CASSLQGYGGNEQFF. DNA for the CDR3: TGTGCCAGCAGCTTGCAGGGGTACGGCGGCAATGAGCAGTTCTTC.

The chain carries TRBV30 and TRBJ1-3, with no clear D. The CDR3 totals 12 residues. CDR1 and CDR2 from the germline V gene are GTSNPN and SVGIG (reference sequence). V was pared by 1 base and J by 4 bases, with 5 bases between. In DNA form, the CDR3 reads TGTGCCTGGAGTGGCCTAGGAAACACCATATATTTT. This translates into CAWSGLGNTIYF.

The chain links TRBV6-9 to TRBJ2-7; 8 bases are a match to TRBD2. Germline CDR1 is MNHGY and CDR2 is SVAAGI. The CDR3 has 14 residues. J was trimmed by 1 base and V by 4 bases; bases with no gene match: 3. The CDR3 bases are TGTGCCAGCAGTTCCAGCGGGAGATCCTACGAGCAGTACTTC. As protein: CASSSSGRSYEQYF.

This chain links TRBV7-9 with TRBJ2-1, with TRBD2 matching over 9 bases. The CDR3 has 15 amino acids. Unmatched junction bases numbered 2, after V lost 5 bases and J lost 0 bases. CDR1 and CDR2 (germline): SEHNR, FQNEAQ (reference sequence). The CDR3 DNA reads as TGTGCCAGCAGCCGCGGGAGGGCCTCCTACAATGAGCAGTTCTTC. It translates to CASSRGRASYNEQFF.

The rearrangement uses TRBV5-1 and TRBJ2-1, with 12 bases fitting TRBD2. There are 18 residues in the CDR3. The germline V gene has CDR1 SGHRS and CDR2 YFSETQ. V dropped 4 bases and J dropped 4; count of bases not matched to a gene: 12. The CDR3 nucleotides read TGCGCCAGCAGCCCTCTAGCGGGGGGGCCTAGTACGTACAATGAGCAGTTCTTC. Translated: CASSPLAGGPSTYNEQFF.

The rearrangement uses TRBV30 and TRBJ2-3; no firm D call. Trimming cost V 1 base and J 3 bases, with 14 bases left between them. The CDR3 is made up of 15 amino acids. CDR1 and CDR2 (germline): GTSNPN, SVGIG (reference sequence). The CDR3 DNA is TGTGCCTGGAGTGCCGGCAGTGGGTGGACAGATACGCAGTATTTT. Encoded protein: CAWSAGSGWTDTQYF. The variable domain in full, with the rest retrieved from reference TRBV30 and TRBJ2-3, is SQTIHQWPATLVQPVGSPLSLECTVEGTSNPNLYWYRQAAGRGLQLLFYSVGIGQISSEVPQNLSASRPQDRQFILSSKKLLLSDSGFYLCAWSAGSGWTDTQYFGPGTRLTVL.

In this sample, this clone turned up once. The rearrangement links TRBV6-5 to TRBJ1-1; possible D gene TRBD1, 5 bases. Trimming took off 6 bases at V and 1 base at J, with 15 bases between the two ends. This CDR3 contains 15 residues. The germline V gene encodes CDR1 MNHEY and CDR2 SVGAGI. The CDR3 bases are TGTGCCAGCAGAAAATCGGGACGGACGAACACTGAAGCTTTCTTT. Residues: CASRKSGRTNTEAFF.

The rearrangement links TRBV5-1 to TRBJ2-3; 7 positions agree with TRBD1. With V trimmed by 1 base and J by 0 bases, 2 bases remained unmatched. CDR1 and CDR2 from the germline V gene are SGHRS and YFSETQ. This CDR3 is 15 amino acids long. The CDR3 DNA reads TGCGCCAGCAGCTTGAGGGGGCGGAGCACAGATACGCAGTATTTT. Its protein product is CASSLRGRSTDTQYF.

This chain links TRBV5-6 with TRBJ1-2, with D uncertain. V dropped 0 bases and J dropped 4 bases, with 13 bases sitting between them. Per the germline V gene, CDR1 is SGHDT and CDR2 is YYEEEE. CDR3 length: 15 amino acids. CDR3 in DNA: TGTGCCAGCAGCTTGGTCCCACAGAACCCCTATGGCTACACCTTC. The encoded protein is CASSLVPQNPYGYTF. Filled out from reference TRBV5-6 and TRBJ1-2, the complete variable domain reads DAGVTQSPTHLIKTRGQQVTLRCSPKSGHDTVSWYQQALGQGPQFIFQYYEEEERQRGNFPDRFSGHQFPNYSSELNVNALLLGDSALYLCASSLVPQNPYGYTFGSGTRLTVV.

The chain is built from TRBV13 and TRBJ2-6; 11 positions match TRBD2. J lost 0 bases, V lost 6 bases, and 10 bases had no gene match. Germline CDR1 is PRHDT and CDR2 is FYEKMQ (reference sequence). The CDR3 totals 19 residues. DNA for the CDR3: TGTGCCAGCAGACCGTCGGGACTAGCGGAAACCTCTGGGGCCAACGTCCTGACTTTC. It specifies CASRPSGLAETSGANVLTF. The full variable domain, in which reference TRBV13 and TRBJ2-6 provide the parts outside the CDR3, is AAGVIQSPRHLIKEKRETATLKCYPIPRHDTVYWYQQGPGQDPQFLISFYEKMQSDKGSIPDRFSAQQFSDYHSELNMSSLELGDSALYFCASRPSGLAETSGANVLTFGAGSRLTVL.

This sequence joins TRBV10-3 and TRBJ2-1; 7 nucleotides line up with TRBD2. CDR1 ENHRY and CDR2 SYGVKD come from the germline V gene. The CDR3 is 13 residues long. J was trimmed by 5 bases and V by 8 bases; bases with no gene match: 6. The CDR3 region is CAILLAWNNEQFF. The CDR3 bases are TGTGCCATCTTACTAGCGTGGAACAATGAGCAGTTCTTC.

CDR3 DNA sequence: TGTGCCACCAGCAGAGATCTCCCAGGGAGGGACACTGAAGCTTTCTTT. It yields the protein CATSRDLPGRDTEAFF. The chain links TRBV15 to TRBJ1-1, with a weak D call TRBD1 (5 bases). Germline values: CDR1 LNHNV, CDR2 YYDKDF (reference sequence). CDR3 length: 16 residues. V gave up 0 bases and J gave up 3 bases, with 14 bases separating them.

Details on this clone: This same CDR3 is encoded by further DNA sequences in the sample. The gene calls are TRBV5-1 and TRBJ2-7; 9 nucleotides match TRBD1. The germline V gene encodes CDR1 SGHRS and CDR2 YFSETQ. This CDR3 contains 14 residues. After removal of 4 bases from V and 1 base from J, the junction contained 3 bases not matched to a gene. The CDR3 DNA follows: TGCGCCAGCAGCGCGGGACAGGGATCCTACGAGCAGTACTTC. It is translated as CASSAGQGSYEQYF.

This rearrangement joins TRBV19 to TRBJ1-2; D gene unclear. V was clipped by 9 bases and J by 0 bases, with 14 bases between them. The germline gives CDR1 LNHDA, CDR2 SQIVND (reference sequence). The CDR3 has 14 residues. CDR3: CASVSGRANYGYTF. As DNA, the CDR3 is TGTGCCAGCGTATCTGGACGCGCTAACTATGGCTACACCTTC.

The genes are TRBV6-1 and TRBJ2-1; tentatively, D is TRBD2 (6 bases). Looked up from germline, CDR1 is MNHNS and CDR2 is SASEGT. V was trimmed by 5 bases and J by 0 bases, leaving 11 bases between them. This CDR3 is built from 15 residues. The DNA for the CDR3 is TGTGCCAGCAGTCTAGCGCCGAGCTCCTACAATGAGCAGTTCTTC. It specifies CASSLAPSSYNEQFF.

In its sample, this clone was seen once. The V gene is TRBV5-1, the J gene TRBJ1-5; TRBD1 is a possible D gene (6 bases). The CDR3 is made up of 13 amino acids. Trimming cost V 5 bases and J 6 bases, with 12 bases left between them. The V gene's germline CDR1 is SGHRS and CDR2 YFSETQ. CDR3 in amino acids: CASRSGESQPQHF. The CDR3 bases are TGCGCCAGCAGATCAGGGGAGTCTCAGCCCCAGCATTTT.

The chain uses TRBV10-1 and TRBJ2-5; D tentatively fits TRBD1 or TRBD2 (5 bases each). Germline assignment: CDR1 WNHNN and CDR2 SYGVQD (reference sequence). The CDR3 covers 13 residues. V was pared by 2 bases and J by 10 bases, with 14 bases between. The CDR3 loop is CASSEGGPTGQYF. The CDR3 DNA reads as TGCGCCAGCAGTGAGGGGGGACCGACGGGCCAGTACTTC.

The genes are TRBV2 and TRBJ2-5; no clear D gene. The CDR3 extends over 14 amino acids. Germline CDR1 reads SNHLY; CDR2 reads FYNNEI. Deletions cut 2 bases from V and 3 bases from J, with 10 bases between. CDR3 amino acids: CASSERVFKETQYF. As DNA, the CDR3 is TGTGCCAGCAGTGAAAGGGTTTTCAAAGAGACCCAGTACTTC. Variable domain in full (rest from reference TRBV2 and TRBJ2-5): EPEVTQTPSHQVTQMGQEVILRCVPISNHLYFYWYRQILGQKVEFLVSFYNNEISEKSEIFDDQFSVERPDGSNFTLKIRSTKLEDSAMYFCASSERVFKETQYFGPGTRLLVL.

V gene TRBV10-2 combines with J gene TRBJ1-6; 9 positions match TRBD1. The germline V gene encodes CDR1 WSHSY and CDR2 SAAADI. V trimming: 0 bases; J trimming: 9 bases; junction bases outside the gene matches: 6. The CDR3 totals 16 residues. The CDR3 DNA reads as TGCGCCAGCAGTGAGTCGCTTGGACAGGGGAGTTCACCCCTCCACTTT. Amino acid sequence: CASSESLGQGSSPLHF.

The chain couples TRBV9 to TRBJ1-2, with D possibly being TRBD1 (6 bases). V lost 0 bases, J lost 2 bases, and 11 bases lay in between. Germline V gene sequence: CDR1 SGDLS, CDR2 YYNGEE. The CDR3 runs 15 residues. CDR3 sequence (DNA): TGTGCCAGCAGCGTAGAAGACAGGATAAACTATGGCTACACCTTC. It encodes CASSVEDRINYGYTF.

The CDR3 region has the DNA TGTGCCAGCAGCTCCCGACTAGGAGGACCATACAATGAGCAGTTCTTC. It specifies CASSSRLGGPYNEQFF. The rearrangement joins TRBV5-6 to TRBJ2-1; TRBD2 is a possible D gene (6 bases). The CDR3 runs 16 residues. Trimming shortened V by 3 bases and J by 4 bases, and 17 bases separated the two germline ends. Germline V gene sequence: CDR1 SGHDT, CDR2 YYEEEE.

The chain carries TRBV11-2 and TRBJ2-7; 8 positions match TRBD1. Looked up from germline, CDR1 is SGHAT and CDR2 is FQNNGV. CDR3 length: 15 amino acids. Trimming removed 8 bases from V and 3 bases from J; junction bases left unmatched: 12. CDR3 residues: CASGIRDRSNYEQYF. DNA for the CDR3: TGTGCCAGCGGGATCCGGGACAGGAGTAACTACGAGCAGTACTTC.

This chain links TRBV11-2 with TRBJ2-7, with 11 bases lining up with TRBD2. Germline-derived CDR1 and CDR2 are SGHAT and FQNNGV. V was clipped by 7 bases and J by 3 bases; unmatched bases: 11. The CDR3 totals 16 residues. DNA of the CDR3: TGTGCCAGCACCCATAGCGGGAGGGGCCGAAGCTACGAGCAGTACTTC. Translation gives CASTHSGRGRSYEQYF.

The CDR3 spells CASSPVEYSSYEQYF. The CDR3 region has the DNA TGTGCCAGCTCACCAGTCGAATACAGCTCCTACGAGCAGTACTTC. This chain joins TRBV18 and TRBJ2-5; no reliable D call. The DNA end is more similar to TRBJ2-7, so the J call may be wrong. Germline values: CDR1 KGHSH, CDR2 LQKENI. The CDR3 sequence is 15 residues long.

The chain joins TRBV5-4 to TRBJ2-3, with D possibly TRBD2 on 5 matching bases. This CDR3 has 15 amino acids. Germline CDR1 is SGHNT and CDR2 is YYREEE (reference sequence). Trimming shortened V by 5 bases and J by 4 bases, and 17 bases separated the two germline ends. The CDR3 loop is CASSPGGGRADTQYF. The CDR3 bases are TGTGCCAGCAGTCCGGGCGGCGGGCGGGCAGATACGCAGTATTTT.

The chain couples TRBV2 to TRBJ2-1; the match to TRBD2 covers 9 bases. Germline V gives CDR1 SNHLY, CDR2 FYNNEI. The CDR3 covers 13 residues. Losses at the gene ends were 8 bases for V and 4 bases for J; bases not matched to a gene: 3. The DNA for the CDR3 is TGTGCCAGCGTGACTAGCGGTTACAATGAGCAGTTCTTC. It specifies CASVTSGYNEQFF.

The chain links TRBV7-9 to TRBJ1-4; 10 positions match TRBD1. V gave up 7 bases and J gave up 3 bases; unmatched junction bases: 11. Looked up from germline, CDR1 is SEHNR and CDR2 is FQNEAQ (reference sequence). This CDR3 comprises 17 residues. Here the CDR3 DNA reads TGTGCCAGCACCTGGGGGGACAGGGGTGACTCTAATGAAAAACTGTTTTTT. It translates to CASTWGDRGDSNEKLFF.

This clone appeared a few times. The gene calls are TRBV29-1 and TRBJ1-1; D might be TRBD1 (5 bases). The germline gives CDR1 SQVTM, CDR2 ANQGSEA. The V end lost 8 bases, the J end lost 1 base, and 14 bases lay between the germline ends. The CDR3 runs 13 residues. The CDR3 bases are TGCAGCTCCGACGTACAGGAGAACACTGAAGCTTTCTTT. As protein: CSSDVQENTEAFF.

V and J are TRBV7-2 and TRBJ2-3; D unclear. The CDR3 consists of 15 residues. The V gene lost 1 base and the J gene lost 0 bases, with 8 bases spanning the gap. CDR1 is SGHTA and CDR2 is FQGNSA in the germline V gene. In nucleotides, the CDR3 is TGTGCCAGCAGCTTAGAGCGCAGGAGCACAGATACGCAGTATTTT. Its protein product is CASSLERRSTDTQYF.

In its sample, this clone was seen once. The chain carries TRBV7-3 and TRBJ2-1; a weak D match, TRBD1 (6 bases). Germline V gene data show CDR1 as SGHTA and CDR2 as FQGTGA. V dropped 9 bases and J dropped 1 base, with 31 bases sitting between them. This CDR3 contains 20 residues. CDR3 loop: CARKNNTMGAVIPSYNEQFF. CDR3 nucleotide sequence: TGTGCCAGAAAAAATAACACCATGGGGGCAGTAATTCCGTCCTACAATGAGCAGTTCTTC.